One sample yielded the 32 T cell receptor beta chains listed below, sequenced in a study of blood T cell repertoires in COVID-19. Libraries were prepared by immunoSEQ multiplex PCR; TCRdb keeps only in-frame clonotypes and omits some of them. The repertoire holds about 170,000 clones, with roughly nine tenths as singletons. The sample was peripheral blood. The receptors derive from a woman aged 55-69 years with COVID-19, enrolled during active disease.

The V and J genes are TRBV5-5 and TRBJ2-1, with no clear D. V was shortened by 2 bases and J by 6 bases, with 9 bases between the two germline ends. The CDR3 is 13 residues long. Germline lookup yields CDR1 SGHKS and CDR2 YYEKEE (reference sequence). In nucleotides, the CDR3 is TGTGCCAGCAGCTTTGACTCCCTCAATGAGCAGTTCTTC. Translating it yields CASSFDSLNEQFF.

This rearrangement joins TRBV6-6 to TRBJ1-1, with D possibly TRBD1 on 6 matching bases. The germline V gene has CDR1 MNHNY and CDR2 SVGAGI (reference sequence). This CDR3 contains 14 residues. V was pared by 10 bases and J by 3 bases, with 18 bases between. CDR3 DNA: TGTGCCACCAAACTATACAGGGCTGACACTGAAGCTTTCTTT. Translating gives CATKLYRADTEAFF.

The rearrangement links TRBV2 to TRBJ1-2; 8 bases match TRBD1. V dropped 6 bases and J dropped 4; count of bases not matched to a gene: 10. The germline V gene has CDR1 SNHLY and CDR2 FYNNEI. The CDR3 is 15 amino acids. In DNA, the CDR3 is TGTGCCAGCAGGGGCGAACAGGGGGGCGTCTATGGCTACACCTTC. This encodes CASRGEQGGVYGYTF. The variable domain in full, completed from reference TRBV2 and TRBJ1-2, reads EPEVTQTPSHQVTQMGQEVILRCVPISNHLYFYWYRQILGQKVEFLVSFYNNEISEKSEIFDDQFSVERPDGSNFTLKIRSTKLEDSAMYFCASRGEQGGVYGYTFGSGTRLTVV.

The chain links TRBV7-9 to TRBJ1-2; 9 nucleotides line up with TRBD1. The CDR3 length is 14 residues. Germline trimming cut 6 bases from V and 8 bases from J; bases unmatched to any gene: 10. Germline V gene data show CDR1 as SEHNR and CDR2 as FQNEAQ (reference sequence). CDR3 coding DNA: TGTGCCAGCAGTACAGGACAGGGGATGGGAGGCTACACCTTC. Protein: CASSTGQGMGGYTF. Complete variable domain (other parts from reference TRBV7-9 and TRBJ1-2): DTGVSQNPRHKITKRGQNVTFRCDPISEHNRLYWYRQTLGQGPEFLTYFQNEAQLEKSRLLSDRFSAERPKGSFSTLEIQRTEQGDSAMYLCASSTGQGMGGYTFGSGTRLTVV.

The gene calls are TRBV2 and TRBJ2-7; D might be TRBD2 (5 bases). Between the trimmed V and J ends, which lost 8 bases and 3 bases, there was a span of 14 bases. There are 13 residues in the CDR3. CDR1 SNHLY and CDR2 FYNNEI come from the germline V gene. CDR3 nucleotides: TGTGCCAGCGTTCTGGCGGGCCTCTACGAGCAGTACTTC. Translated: CASVLAGLYEQYF.

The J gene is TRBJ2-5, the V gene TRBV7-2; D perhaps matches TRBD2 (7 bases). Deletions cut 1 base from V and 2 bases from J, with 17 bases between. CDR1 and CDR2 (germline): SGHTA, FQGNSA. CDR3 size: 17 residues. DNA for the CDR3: TGTGCCAGCAGCTTAGGGCCTAGGGGGGGTTGGCAAGAGACCCAGTACTTC. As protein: CASSLGPRGGWQETQYF.

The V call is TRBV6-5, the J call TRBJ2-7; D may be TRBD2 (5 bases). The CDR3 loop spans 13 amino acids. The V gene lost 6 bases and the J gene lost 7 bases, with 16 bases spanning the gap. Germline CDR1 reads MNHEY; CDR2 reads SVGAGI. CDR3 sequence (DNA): TGTGCCAGCAGCCGGACGGGGTCTGGAGAGCAGTACTTC. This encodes CASSRTGSGEQYF.

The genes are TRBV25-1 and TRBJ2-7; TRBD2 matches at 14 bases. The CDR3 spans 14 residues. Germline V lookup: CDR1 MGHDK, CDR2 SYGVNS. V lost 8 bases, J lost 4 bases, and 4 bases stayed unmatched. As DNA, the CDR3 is TGTGCCAGCTCATGGACTAGCGGGAGGTACGAGCAGTACTTC. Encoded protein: CASSWTSGRYEQYF.

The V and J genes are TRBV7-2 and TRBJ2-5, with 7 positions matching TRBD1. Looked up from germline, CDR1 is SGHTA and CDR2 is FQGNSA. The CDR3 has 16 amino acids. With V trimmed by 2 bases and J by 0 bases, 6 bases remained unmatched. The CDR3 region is CASSLRQGTYQETQYF. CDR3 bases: TGTGCCAGCAGCTTACGACAGGGAACCTACCAAGAGACCCAGTACTTC.

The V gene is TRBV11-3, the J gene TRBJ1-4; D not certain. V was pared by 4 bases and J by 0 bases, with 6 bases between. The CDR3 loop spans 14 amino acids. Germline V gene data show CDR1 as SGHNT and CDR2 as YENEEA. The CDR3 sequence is CASSSHPTNEKLFF. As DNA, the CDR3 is TGTGCCAGCAGCTCCCATCCAACTAATGAAAAACTGTTTTTT.

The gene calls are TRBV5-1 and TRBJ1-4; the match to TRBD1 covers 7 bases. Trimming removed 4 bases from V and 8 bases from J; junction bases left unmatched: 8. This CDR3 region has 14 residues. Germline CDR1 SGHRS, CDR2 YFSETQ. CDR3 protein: CASSLGGLREKLFF. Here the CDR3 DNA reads TGCGCCAGCAGCCTAGGGGGCTTGAGGGAAAAACTGTTTTTT. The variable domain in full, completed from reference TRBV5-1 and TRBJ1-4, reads KAGVTQTPRYLIKTRGQQVTLSCSPISGHRSVSWYQQTPGQGLQFLFEYFSETQRNKGNFPGRFSGRQFSNSRSEMNVSTLELGDSALYLCASSLGGLREKLFFGSGTQLSVL.

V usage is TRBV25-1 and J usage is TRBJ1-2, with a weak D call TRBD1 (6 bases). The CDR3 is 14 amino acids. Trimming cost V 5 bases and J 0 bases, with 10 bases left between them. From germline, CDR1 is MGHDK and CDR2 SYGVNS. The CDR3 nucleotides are TGTGCCAGCAGTCGGGGGGCCCCTAACTATGGCTACACCTTC. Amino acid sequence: CASSRGAPNYGYTF.

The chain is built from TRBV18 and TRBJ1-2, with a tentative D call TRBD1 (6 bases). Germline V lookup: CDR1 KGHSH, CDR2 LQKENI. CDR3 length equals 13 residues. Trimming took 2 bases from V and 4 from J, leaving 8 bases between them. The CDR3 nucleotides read TGTGCCAGCTCACCAGGACAGTTCTATGGCTACACCTTC. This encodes CASSPGQFYGYTF.

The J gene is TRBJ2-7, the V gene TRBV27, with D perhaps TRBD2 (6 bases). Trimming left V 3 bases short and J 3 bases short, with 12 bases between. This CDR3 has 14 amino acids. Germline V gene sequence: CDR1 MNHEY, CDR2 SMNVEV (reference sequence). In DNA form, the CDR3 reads TGTGCCAGCAGTTTGAGGGTGGACTACTACGAGCAGTACTTC. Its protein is CASSLRVDYYEQYF.

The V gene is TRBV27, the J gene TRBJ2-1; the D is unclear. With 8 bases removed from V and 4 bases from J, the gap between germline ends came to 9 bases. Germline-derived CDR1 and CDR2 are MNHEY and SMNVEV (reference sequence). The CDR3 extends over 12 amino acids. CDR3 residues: CASRGRYNEQFF. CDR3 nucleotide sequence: TGTGCCAGCCGTGGCAGGTACAATGAGCAGTTCTTC.

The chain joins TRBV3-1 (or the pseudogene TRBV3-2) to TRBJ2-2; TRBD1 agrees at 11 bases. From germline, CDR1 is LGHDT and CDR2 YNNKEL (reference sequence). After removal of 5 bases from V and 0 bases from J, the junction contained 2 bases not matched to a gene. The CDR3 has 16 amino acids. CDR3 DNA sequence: TGTGCCAGCAGCTCGGGACAGGGGGCGAACACCGGGGAGCTGTTTTTT. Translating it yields CASSSGQGANTGELFF.

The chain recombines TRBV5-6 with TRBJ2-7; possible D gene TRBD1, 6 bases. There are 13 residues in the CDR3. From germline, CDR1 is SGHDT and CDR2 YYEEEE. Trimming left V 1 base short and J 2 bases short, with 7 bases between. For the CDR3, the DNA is TGTGCCAGCAGCTTGACAGGGACCTACGAGCAGTACTTC. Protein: CASSLTGTYEQYF.

The chain's CDR3 is CASSGPGQKNTEAFF. The CDR3 DNA reads TGTGCCAGCAGTGGACCGGGACAGAAGAACACTGAAGCTTTCTTT. This chain joins TRBV25-1 and TRBJ1-1; 7 nucleotides line up with TRBD1. CDR1 is MGHDK and CDR2 is SYGVNS in the germline V gene. J lost 1 base, V lost 4 bases, and 6 bases had no gene match. The CDR3 is made up of 15 amino acids.

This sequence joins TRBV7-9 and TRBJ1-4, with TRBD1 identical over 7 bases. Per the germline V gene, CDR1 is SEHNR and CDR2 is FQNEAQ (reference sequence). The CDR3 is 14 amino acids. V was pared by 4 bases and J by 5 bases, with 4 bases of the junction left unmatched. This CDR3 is CASSSTGLNEKLFF. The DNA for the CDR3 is TGTGCCAGCAGCTCGACAGGGCTCAATGAAAAACTGTTTTTT.

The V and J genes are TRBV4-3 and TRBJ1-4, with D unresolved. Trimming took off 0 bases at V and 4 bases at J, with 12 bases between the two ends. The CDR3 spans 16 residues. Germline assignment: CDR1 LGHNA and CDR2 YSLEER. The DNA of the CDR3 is TGCGCCAGCAGCCAAGACAGCGTAGGGAGTAATGAAAAACTGTTTTTT. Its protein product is CASSQDSVGSNEKLFF.

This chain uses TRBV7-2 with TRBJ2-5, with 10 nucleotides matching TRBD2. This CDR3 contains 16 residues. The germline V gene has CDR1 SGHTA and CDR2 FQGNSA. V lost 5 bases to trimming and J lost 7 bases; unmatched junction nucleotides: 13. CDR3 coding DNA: TGTGCCAGCAGCCCGCGGGCTAGCGGGAGACCGGGGACCCAGTACTTC. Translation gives CASSPRASGRPGTQYF.

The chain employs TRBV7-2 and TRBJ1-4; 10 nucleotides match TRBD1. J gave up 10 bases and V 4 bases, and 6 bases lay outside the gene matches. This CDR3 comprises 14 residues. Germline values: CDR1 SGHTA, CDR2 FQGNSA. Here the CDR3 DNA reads TGTGCCAGCAGCTCGGACAGGGGGGCCCGAAAACTGTTTTTT. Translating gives CASSSDRGARKLFF.

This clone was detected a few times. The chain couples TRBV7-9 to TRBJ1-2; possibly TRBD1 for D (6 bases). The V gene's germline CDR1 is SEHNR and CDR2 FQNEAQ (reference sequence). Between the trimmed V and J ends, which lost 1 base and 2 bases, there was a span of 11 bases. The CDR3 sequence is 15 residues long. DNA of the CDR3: TGTGCCAGCAGCTTAGGTTGGCAGGGGAACTATGGCTACACCTTC. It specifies CASSLGWQGNYGYTF. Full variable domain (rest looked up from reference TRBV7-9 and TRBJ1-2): DTGVSQNPRHKITKRGQNVTFRCDPISEHNRLYWYRQTLGQGPEFLTYFQNEAQLEKSRLLSDRFSAERPKGSFSTLEIQRTEQGDSAMYLCASSLGWQGNYGYTFGSGTRLTVV.

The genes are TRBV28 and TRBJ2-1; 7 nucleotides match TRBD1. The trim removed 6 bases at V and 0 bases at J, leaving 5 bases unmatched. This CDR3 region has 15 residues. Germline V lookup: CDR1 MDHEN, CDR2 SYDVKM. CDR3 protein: CASSGTESSYNEQFF. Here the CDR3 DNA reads TGTGCCAGCAGCGGGACAGAGAGCTCCTACAATGAGCAGTTCTTC.

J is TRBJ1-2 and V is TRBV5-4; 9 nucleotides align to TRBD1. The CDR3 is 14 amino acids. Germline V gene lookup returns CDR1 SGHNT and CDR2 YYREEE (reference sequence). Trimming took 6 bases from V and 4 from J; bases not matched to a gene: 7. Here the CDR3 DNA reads TGTGCCAGCATCGACAGGGGGGCACCCTATGGCTACACCTTC. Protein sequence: CASIDRGAPYGYTF.

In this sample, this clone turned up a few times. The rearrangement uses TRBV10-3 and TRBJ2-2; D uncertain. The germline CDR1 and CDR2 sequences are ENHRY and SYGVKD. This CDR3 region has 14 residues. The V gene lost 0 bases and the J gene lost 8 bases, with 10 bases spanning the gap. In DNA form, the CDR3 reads TGTGCCATCAGTGAGTCGGGCTACCAAGGGGAGCTGTTTTTT. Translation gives CAISESGYQGELFF.

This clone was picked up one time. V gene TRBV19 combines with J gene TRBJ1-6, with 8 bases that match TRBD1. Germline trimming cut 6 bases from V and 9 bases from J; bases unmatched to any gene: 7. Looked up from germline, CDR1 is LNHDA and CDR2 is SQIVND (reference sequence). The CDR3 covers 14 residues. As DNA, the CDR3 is TGTGCCAGTAGAGAACAGGGGGGGCCTTCACCCCTCCACTTT. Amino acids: CASREQGGPSPLHF.

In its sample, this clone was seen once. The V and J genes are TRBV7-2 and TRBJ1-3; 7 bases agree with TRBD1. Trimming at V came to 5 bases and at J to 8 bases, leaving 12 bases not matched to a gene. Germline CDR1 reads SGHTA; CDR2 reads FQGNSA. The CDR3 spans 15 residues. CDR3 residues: CASSPISFRGDTIYF. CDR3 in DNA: TGTGCCAGCAGCCCGATATCGTTCAGGGGGGACACCATATATTTT.

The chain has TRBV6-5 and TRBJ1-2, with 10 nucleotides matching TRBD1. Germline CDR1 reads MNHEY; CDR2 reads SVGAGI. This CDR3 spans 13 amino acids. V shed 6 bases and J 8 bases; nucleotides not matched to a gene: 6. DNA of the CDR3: TGTGCCAGCAGCCCGGACAGGGGGAACGGCTACACCTTC. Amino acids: CASSPDRGNGYTF.

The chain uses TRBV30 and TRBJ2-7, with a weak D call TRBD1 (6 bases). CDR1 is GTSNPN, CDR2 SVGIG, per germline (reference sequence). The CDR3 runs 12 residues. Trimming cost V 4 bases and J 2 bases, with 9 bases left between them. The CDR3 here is CAWIKGAYEQYF. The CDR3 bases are TGTGCCTGGATCAAGGGGGCCTACGAGCAGTACTTC.

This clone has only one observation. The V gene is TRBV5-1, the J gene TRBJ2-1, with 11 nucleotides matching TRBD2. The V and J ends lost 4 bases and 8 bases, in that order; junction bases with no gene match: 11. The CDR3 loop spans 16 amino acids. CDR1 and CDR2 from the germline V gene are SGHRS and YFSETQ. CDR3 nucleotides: TGCGCCAGCAGCCCCCGTTTAGCGGGAGGGGGCCATGAGCAGTTCTTC. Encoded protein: CASSPRLAGGGHEQFF.

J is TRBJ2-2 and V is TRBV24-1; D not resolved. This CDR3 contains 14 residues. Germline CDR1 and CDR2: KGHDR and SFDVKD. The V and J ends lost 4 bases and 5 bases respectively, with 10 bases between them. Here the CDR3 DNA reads TGTGCCACCAGTGACCCCCCCGGGACCGGGGAGCTGTTTTTT. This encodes CATSDPPGTGELFF.